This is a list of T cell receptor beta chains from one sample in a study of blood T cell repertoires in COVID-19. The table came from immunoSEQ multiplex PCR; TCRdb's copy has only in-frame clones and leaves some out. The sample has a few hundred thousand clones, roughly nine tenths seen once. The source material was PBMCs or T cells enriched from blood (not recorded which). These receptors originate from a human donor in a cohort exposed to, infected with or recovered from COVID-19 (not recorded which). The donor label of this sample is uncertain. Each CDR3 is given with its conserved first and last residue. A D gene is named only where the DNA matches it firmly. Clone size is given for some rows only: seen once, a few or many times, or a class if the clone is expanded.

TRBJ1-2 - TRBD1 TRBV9 CASGQGGSIYGYTF TGTGCCAGCGGACAGGGTGGGTCGATCTATGGCTACACCTTC
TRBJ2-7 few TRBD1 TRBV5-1 CASSWNRGGEQYF TGCGCCAGCAGCTGGAACAGGGGTGGCGAGCAGTACTTC
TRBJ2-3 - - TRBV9 CASSSTPSNPDTQYF TGTGCCAGCAGCTCAACCCCTAGCAACCCAGATACGCAGTATTTT
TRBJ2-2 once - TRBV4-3 CASSQDRDTTNTGELFF TGCGCCAGCAGCCAAGATCGGGACACTACGAACACCGGGGAGCTGTTTTTT
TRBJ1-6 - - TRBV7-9 CASSFSQGSYNSPLHF TGTGCCAGCAGCTTTAGTCAGGGCAGCTATAATTCACCCCTCCACTTT
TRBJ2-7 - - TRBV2 CASSGKLVFYEQYF TGTGCCAGCAGCGGTAAACTAGTCTTCTACGAGCAGTACTTC
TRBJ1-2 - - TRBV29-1 CACRSPVQIRYGYTF TGCGCCTGCCGAAGCCCCGTACAGATTCGCTATGGCTACACCTTC
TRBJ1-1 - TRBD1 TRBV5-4 CASSLEGQGWNTEAFF TGTGCCAGCAGCTTGGAGGGACAGGGCTGGAACACTGAAGCTTTCTTT
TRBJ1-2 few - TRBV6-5 CASSLQGYGYTF TGTGCCAGCAGTTTACAGGGTTACGGCTACACCTTC
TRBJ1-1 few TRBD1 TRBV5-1 CASSRDRVEHTEAFF TGCGCCAGCAGCCGGGACAGGGTTGAGCACACTGAAGCTTTCTTT
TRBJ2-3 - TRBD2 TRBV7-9 CASSPIAGGINTQYF TGTGCCAGCAGCCCTATAGCGGGGGGAATAAATACGCAGTATTTT
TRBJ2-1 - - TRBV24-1 CATSDPSSGAEQFF TGTGCCACCAGTGATCCAAGCTCAGGGGCTGAGCAGTTCTTC
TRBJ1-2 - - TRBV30 CAWSVYHGYTF TGTGCCTGGAGTGTGTATCATGGCTACACCTTC
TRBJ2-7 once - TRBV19 CASGQGSSYEQYF TGTGCCAGTGGCCAGGGAAGCTCCTACGAGCAGTACTTC
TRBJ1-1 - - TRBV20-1 CSAPRGREAFF TGCAGTGCCCCCAGAGGGCGGGAAGCTTTCTTT
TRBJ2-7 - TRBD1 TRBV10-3 CAISHSPGQGLEQYF TGTGCCATCAGCCACTCACCGGGACAGGGTCTGGAGCAGTACTTC
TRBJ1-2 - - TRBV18 CASSPQGGRRGDGYTF TGTGCCAGCTCACCACAGGGAGGGCGACGGGGAGACGGCTACACCTTC
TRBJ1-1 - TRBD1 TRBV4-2 CASSQDWDRGTEAFF TGTGCCAGCAGCCAAGACTGGGACAGGGGTACTGAAGCTTTCTTT
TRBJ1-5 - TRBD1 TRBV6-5 CASSSTGTGGNQPQHF TGTGCCAGCAGTTCTACTGGGACAGGCGGCAATCAGCCCCAGCATTTT
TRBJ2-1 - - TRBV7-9 CASSYGYNEQFF TGTGCCAGCAGCTACGGTTACAATGAGCAGTTCTTC
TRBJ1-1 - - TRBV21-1 CASSKAYHRGVGGTEAFF TGTGCCAGCAGCAAAGCGTACCACCGGGGGGTTGGCGGCACTGAAGCTTTCTTT
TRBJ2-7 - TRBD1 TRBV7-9 CASSPGTGGSRRDEQYF TGTGCCAGCAGCCCTGGGACAGGGGGTTCCCGGAGGGACGAGCAGTACTTC
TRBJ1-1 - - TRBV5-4 CASSLEAVNTEAFF TGTGCCAGCAGCTTGGAGGCGGTCAACACTGAAGCTTTCTTT
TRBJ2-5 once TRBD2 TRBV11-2 CASSLDRTSAWETQYF TGTGCCAGCAGCTTAGATCGGACTAGCGCGTGGGAGACCCAGTACTTC
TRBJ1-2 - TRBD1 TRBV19 CASYGQGEIYGYTF TGTGCCAGTTACGGACAGGGGGAGATCTATGGCTACACCTTC
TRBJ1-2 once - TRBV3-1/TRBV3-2 CASSQDLAGFYGYTF TGTGCCAGCAGCCAAGATCTGGCAGGGTTCTATGGCTACACCTTC
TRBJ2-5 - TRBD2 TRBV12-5 CATALGTSGGGETQYF TGTGCTACTGCCCTGGGGACTAGCGGGGGAGGAGAGACCCAGTACTTC
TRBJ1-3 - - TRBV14 CASSQDTGQNPSGNTIYF TGTGCCAGCAGCCAAGATACTGGACAGAACCCCTCTGGAAACACCATATATTTT
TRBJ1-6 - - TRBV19 CASSMGSNYNSPLHF TGTGCCAGTAGTATGGGCAGTAACTATAATTCACCCCTCCACTTT
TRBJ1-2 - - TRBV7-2 CASSLELRTYGYTF TGTGCCAGCAGCTTAGAACTCCGTACCTATGGCTACACCTTC
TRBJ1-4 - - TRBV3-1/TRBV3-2 CASSQGRQALTEKLFF TGTGCCAGCAGCCAAGGGAGACAGGCCCTAACTGAAAAACTGTTTTTT
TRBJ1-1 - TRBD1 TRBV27 CASRDRANTEAFF TGTGCCAGCAGGGACAGGGCAAACACTGAAGCTTTCTTT
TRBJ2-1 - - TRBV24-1 CATQGYNEQFF TGTGCCACCCAGGGGTACAATGAGCAGTTCTTC
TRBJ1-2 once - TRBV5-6 CASSRPLANYGYTF TGTGCCAGCAGCCGACCGCTAGCTAACTATGGCTACACCTTC
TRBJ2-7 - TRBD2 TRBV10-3 CAISETSGAYEQYF TGTGCCATCAGTGAAACTAGCGGTGCCTACGAGCAGTACTTC
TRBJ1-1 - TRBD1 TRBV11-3 CASSPGQGRGNTEAFF TGTGCCAGCAGCCCTGGACAGGGCCGGGGGAACACTGAAGCTTTCTTT
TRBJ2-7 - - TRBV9 CASSVGWGASYEQYF TGTGCCAGCAGCGTAGGCTGGGGCGCCTCCTACGAGCAGTACTTC
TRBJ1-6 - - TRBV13 CASSLDGYNSPLHF TGTGCCAGCAGCTTAGACGGGTATAATTCACCCCTCCACTTT
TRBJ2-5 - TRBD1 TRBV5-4 CASSLGRGFTETQYF TGTGCCAGCAGCTTAGGCAGGGGGTTTACAGAGACCCAGTACTTC
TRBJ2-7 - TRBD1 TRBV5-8 CASSLDPGTAYEQYF TGTGCCAGCAGCCTAGACCCCGGGACAGCCTACGAGCAGTACTTC
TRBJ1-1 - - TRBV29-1 CSVEDHGTALNTEAFF TGCAGCGTTGAAGATCATGGAACAGCCTTGAACACTGAAGCTTTCTTT